Presented here are 31 T cell receptor beta chains from one specimen sequenced in a study of cytomegalovirus exposure and HLA in healthy donors. PCR primers comprised 60 Vbeta and 13 Jbeta primers. The table came from immunoSEQ multiplex PCR; TCRdb's copy has only in-frame clones and leaves some out. Here the sample spans 150,000 to 200,000 clones, approximately 84% being singletons. Sequenced sample: PBMCs. The receptors stem from a woman aged 35 to 49 in good health and CMV-seropositive.

The chain combines TRBV11-3 with TRBJ2-3; 14 bases match TRBD2. V trimming: 4 bases; J trimming: 6 bases; junction bases outside the gene matches: 9. CDR3 size: 17 residues. The germline V gene has CDR1 SGHNT and CDR2 YENEEA. DNA for the CDR3: TGTGCCAGCAGCTACCTTTCGACTAGCGGGGGGGCGGATACGCAGTATTTT. Its protein is CASSYLSTSGGADTQYF.

The chain employs TRBV19 and TRBJ2-3, with 13 bases matching TRBD2. The germline V gene has CDR1 LNHDA and CDR2 SQIVND (reference sequence). The CDR3 totals 15 residues. The V gene end was trimmed by 8 bases and the J gene end by 6 bases; junction bases not matched to a gene: 8. CDR3 sequence reads: CASGRLAGGGDTQYF. DNA of the CDR3: TGTGCCAGTGGCCGACTAGCGGGGGGCGGGGATACGCAGTATTTT.

The chain links TRBV12-5 to TRBJ1-2, with TRBD1 identical over 9 bases. CDR1 and CDR2 (germline): LGHNT, FRNRAP. V trimming: 2 bases; J trimming: 8 bases; junction bases outside the gene matches: 3. This CDR3 has 13 amino acids. The chain's CDR3 is CASGLPTGGGYTF. CDR3 bases: TGTGCTAGTGGTTTGCCGACAGGGGGAGGCTACACCTTC.

The rearrangement uses TRBV28 and TRBJ1-2; D is ambiguous. This CDR3 has 16 amino acids. Trimming stripped 3 bases from V and 4 bases from J, with 18 bases between. Germline V gives CDR1 MDHEN, CDR2 SYDVKM. The CDR3 DNA reads as TGTGCCAGCAGTTTTCGCGGAGGAAGTGCCTCCTATGGCTACACCTTC. Translating gives CASSFRGGSASYGYTF.

The chain is built from TRBV29-1 and TRBJ2-7; 9 nucleotides line up with TRBD1. The CDR3 totals 15 residues. The junction had 13 bases not matched to a gene; V was cut back by 6 bases and J by 4 bases. Germline values: CDR1 SQVTM, CDR2 ANQGSEA. The DNA for the CDR3 is TGCAGCGTGTCCCAGGGGACAGGGTTCCCTTACGAGCAGTACTTC. It codes for CSVSQGTGFPYEQYF.

The chain links TRBV5-1 to TRBJ1-2; possibly TRBD1 for D (6 bases). The CDR3 length is 13 residues. Germline V gene sequence: CDR1 SGHRS, CDR2 YFSETQ. Trimming pared 0 bases from V and 8 bases from J, leaving 11 bases between. The DNA of the CDR3 is TGCGCCAGCAGCTTGGGCTCAGGGACAGGCTACACCTTC. Encoded protein: CASSLGSGTGYTF.

The CDR3 nucleotides are TGTGCCAGCAGCTCCAGGGGGCCTCAACTCGGCGGGGAGCTGTTTTTT. Translated: CASSSRGPQLGGELFF. V is TRBV7-9 and J is TRBJ2-2, with TRBD1 matching over 8 bases. Germline V gene sequence: CDR1 SEHNR, CDR2 FQNEAQ (reference sequence). V shed 4 bases and J 7 bases; nucleotides not matched to a gene: 11. The CDR3 spans 16 residues.

The gene calls are TRBV7-9 and TRBJ2-5; maybe TRBD1 (7 bases). Trimming cost V 2 bases and J 5 bases, with 15 bases left between them. CDR3 size: 15 residues. Germline V CDR1 and CDR2: SEHNR, FQNEAQ (reference sequence). The chain's CDR3 is CASSLPGGRLETQYF. The DNA of the CDR3 is TGTGCCAGCAGCTTACCAGGGGGGCGCTTGGAGACCCAGTACTTC.

This chain joins TRBV4-2 and TRBJ1-1; 7 bases are a match to TRBD1. Germline values: CDR1 LGHNA, CDR2 YNFKEQ. This CDR3 is built from 15 residues. The junction had 7 bases not matched to a gene; V was cut back by 2 bases and J by 4 bases. CDR3 region: CASSQSTGITTEAFF. The CDR3 coding sequence is TGTGCCAGCAGCCAATCGACAGGGATTACCACTGAAGCTTTCTTT.

The chain carries TRBV5-4 and TRBJ1-2; 10 positions match TRBD1. V shed 4 bases, J shed 7 bases, and the junction held 7 bases outside the gene matches. CDR3 length: 14 amino acids. Germline CDR1 SGHNT, CDR2 YYREEE (reference sequence). CDR3 region: CASSNDRGRFGYTF. CDR3 bases: TGTGCCAGCAGCAACGACAGGGGGCGGTTTGGCTACACCTTC.

The chain uses TRBV28 and TRBJ1-2; D gene uncertain. Germline V gene lookup returns CDR1 MDHEN and CDR2 SYDVKM. With 7 bases removed from V and 2 bases from J, the gap between germline ends came to 5 bases. The CDR3 loop spans 11 amino acids. The chain's CDR3 is CASKSNYGYTF. The CDR3 coding sequence is TGTGCCAGCAAGAGCAACTATGGCTACACCTTC.

The rearrangement links TRBV27 to TRBJ2-6; 8 bases fit TRBD1. The ends lost 6 bases at V and 2 bases at J; junction bases unmatched: 6. Per germline, CDR1 MNHEY and CDR2 SMNVEV (reference sequence). The CDR3 consists of 16 residues. The chain's CDR3 is CASRETTGAGANVLTF. The CDR3 DNA follows: TGTGCCAGCAGAGAAACGACAGGGGCTGGGGCCAACGTCCTGACTTTC.

CDR3 DNA: TGTGCCAGCAGCGTACAGTCCCGAGGGGAGCAGTACTTC. It yields the protein CASSVQSRGEQYF. V usage is TRBV9 and J usage is TRBJ2-7; the D gene is possibly TRBD2 (5 bases). The CDR3 has 13 residues. With 1 base removed from V and 7 bases from J, the gap between germline ends came to 12 bases. Germline V gene data show CDR1 as SGDLS and CDR2 as YYNGEE.

The chain links TRBV4-3 to TRBJ2-1; TRBD2 agrees at 8 bases. Germline V gene sequence: CDR1 LGHNA, CDR2 YSLEER. V trimming: 0 bases; J trimming: 1 base; junction bases outside the gene matches: 5. The CDR3 has 17 amino acids. CDR3: CASSQDLSGGSYNEQFF. CDR3 in DNA: TGCGCCAGCAGCCAAGACTTAAGCGGGGGATCCTACAATGAGCAGTTCTTC.

The chain uses TRBV28 and TRBJ1-6, with no clear D. V was pared by 4 bases and J by 2 bases, with 18 bases between. This CDR3 is 18 amino acids long. Germline CDR1 is MDHEN and CDR2 is SYDVKM. The DNA of the CDR3 is TGTGCCAGCAGTTCGCTGACGGCAGGCGGGACCTATAATTCACCCCTCCACTTT. This codes for CASSSLTAGGTYNSPLHF.

V usage is TRBV7-8 and J usage is TRBJ2-1; 9 positions match TRBD2. V lost 5 bases to trimming and J lost 7 bases; unmatched junction nucleotides: 6. CDR3 length: 14 residues. Germline V CDR1 and CDR2: SGHVS, FQNEAQ. The CDR3 nucleotides read TGTGCCAGCAGCCCCGGGACTAGCATGAATGAGCAGTTCTTC. Its translation: CASSPGTSMNEQFF. The full variable domain, its missing parts supplied by reference TRBV7-8 and TRBJ2-1, is GAGVSQSPRYKVAKRGQDVALRCDPISGHVSLFWYQQALGQGPEFLTYFQNEAQLDKSGLPSDRFFAERPEGSVSTLKIQRTQQEDSAVYLCASSPGTSMNEQFFGPGTRLTVL.

This chain connects TRBV6-6 to TRBJ1-6, with D hard to call. The CDR3 runs 15 residues. Per germline, CDR1 MNHNY and CDR2 SVGAGI (reference sequence). V dropped 0 bases and J dropped 4 bases, with 7 bases sitting between them. The CDR3, as DNA: TGTGCCAGCAGTTACTCAGGAGAGTATAATTCACCCCTCCACTTT. Translating gives CASSYSGEYNSPLHF.

This rearrangement joins TRBV30 to TRBJ1-1; 10 bases map to TRBD1. Germline CDR1 GTSNPN, CDR2 SVGIG (reference sequence). There are 13 residues in the CDR3. The V gene end was trimmed by 2 bases and the J gene end by 11 bases; junction bases not matched to a gene: 8. Written as DNA, the CDR3 is TGTGCCTGGAGTACCGGGACAGGGGTTGGCGCTTTCTTT. Its protein product is CAWSTGTGVGAFF.

This clone was picked up a small number of times. The V and J genes are TRBV2 and TRBJ2-4; the D gene is possibly TRBD1 (5 bases). The germline V and J ends were trimmed by 0 bases and 6 bases, with 9 bases remaining between them. CDR1 and CDR2 from the germline V gene are SNHLY and FYNNEI. This CDR3 has 14 amino acids. The CDR3 loop is CASSEARQGNIQYF. The CDR3 DNA reads TGTGCCAGCAGTGAAGCGCGGCAGGGAAACATTCAGTACTTC.

The CDR3, as DNA: TGTGCCAGCCTGGACAGGTCCAACGGGGATGCTTTCTTT. This encodes CASLDRSNGDAFF. V usage is TRBV19 and J usage is TRBJ1-1; the match to TRBD1 covers 7 bases. Germline CDR1 is LNHDA and CDR2 is SQIVND (reference sequence). The CDR3 contains 13 residues. With V trimmed by 9 bases and J by 11 bases, 15 bases remained unmatched. The full variable domain, with the rest looked up from reference TRBV19 and TRBJ1-1, is DGGITQSPKYLFRKEGQNVTLSCEQNLNHDAMYWYRQDPGQGLRLIYYSQIVNDFQKGDIAEGYSVSREKKESFPLTVTSAQKNPTAFYLCASLDRSNGDAFFGQGTRLTVV.

This rearrangement joins TRBV27 to TRBJ2-1; 11 bases line up with TRBD2. V lost 7 bases and J lost 2; bases outside the gene matches: 10. Germline CDR1 is MNHEY and CDR2 is SMNVEV (reference sequence). This CDR3 region has 17 residues. This chain's CDR3 is CASTPDAGLAAYNEQFF. The CDR3 DNA sequence: TGTGCCAGCACCCCAGATGCGGGACTAGCGGCCTACAATGAGCAGTTCTTC.

This clone was seen once. This chain joins TRBV7-9 and TRBJ2-7, with unresolved D. Germline assignment: CDR1 SEHNR and CDR2 FQNEAQ (reference sequence). The CDR3 spans 12 residues. The V and J ends lost 1 base and 2 bases respectively, with 3 bases between them. The CDR3 DNA follows: TGTGCCAGCAGCTTAGGTACCTACGAGCAGTACTTC. Translation gives CASSLGTYEQYF. Looking up the rest from reference TRBV7-9 and TRBJ2-7 gives the full variable domain: DTGVSQNPRHKITKRGQNVTFRCDPISEHNRLYWYRQTLGQGPEFLTYFQNEAQLEKSRLLSDRFSAERPKGSFSTLEIQRTEQGDSAMYLCASSLGTYEQYFGPGTRLTVT.

The chain combines TRBV4-3 with TRBJ1-1, with a possible D match to TRBD1 (5 bases). Per germline, CDR1 LGHNA and CDR2 YSLEER. CDR3 size: 13 residues. Trimming cost V 3 bases and J 7 bases, with 12 bases left between them. The CDR3 protein is CASSQDPGLEAFF. For the CDR3, the DNA is TGCGCCAGCAGCCAGGACCCGGGACTTGAAGCTTTCTTT.

This clone was seen only once. At one of its ends the junction is not consistent with the germline gene, which may arise from a read error. V is TRBV30 and J is TRBJ2-4; D perhaps matches TRBD1 (6 bases). This CDR3 comprises 14 residues. Germline CDR1 reads GTSNPN; CDR2 reads SVGIG (reference sequence). In DNA form, the CDR3 reads TGTGCCTGGAGTGTACAGGGACGGAAAAACAGTCAGTACTTC. This translates into CAWSVQGRKNSQYF.

The rearrangement uses TRBV9 and TRBJ2-7; the match to TRBD1 covers 7 bases. The CDR3 covers 13 residues. Looked up from germline, CDR1 is SGDLS and CDR2 is YYNGEE. With 7 bases clipped from V and 5 bases from J, the junction kept 9 bases outside the gene matches. This chain's CDR3 is CASEQGPGNEQYF. The CDR3 DNA is TGTGCCAGCGAACAGGGGCCGGGGAACGAGCAGTACTTC. Variable domain in full (rest from reference TRBV9 and TRBJ2-7): DSGVTQTPKHLITATGQRVTLRCSPRSGDLSVYWYQQSLDQGLQFLIQYYNGEERAKGNILERFSAQQFPDLHSELNLSSLELGDSALYFCASEQGPGNEQYFGPGTRLTVT.

In regard to this clone: This same CDR3 is encoded by further DNA sequences in the sample. The chain combines TRBV7-3 with TRBJ2-3; 8 bases fit TRBD2. Trimming cost V 0 bases and J 5 bases; bases outside gene matches: 4. CDR1 and CDR2 (germline): SGHTA, FQGTGA. CDR3 length equals 15 residues. The CDR3 is CASSLTGGAGDTQYF. CDR3 nucleotides: TGTGCCAGCAGCTTAACCGGGGGGGCCGGAGATACGCAGTATTTT.

On this clone: Other DNA sequences within the sample encode an identical CDR3. This chain links TRBV7-2 with TRBJ2-5; D might be TRBD1 (6 bases). CDR3 length: 16 amino acids. From germline, CDR1 is SGHTA and CDR2 FQGNSA. Trimming stripped 5 bases from V and 0 bases from J, with 16 bases between. The CDR3 DNA follows: TGTGCCAGCAGCCTAACAGGGAGACGACACCAAGAGACCCAGTACTTC. It translates to CASSLTGRRHQETQYF.

The rearrangement joins TRBV12-5 to TRBJ1-2; D call uncertain. This CDR3 has 14 amino acids. The germline V gene has CDR1 LGHNT and CDR2 FRNRAP. Between the trimmed V and J ends, which lost 10 bases and 2 bases, there was a span of 17 bases. The CDR3 DNA reads as TGTGCTAAGTTAACTAGGGATCCCAACTATGGCTACACCTTC. This gives the protein CAKLTRDPNYGYTF.

The rearrangement joins TRBV27 to TRBJ2-2; TRBD2 aligns across 8 bases. V lost 5 bases, J lost 2 bases, and 10 bases stayed unmatched. Germline-derived CDR1 and CDR2 are MNHEY and SMNVEV (reference sequence). This CDR3 is 17 amino acids long. The CDR3 loop reads CASSANSGVLNTGELFF. CDR3 nucleotide sequence: TGTGCCAGCAGTGCCAATAGCGGGGTCCTAAACACCGGGGAGCTGTTTTTT.

This chain links TRBV6-1 with TRBJ1-6; 8 bases are a match to TRBD1. Germline V CDR1 and CDR2: MNHNS, SASEGT. This CDR3 contains 17 residues. V trimming: 4 bases; J trimming: 7 bases; junction bases outside the gene matches: 12. This CDR3 reads CASSGGTGLRGNSPLHF. The CDR3 bases are TGTGCCAGCAGTGGTGGGACAGGTCTGAGGGGGAATTCACCCCTCCACTTT.

The genes are TRBV9 and TRBJ2-3, with TRBD2 identical over 7 bases. This CDR3 is built from 15 residues. J gave up 6 bases and V 0 bases, and 7 bases lay outside the gene matches. Germline V CDR1 and CDR2: SGDLS, YYNGEE. For the CDR3, the DNA is TGTGCCAGCAGCGTAGTTCCAGCGGGGATCGATACGCAGTATTTT. It yields the protein CASSVVPAGIDTQYF.